The rows below give T cell receptor beta chains drawn from one sample of a study of cytomegalovirus exposure and HLA in healthy donors. Repertoires were generated with immunoSEQ multiplex PCR, while TCRdb's copy carries only in-frame clones and drops some. Of 97,000 or so clones in the sample, approximately 70% are singletons; the top ten hold roughly 2.5%. Sequencing was carried out using PBMCs. The source is a man aged 50 to 59 in good health and CMV-seronegative. Each CDR3 is given with its conserved first and last residue. The D gene is left open where the match is weak. Rows may omit the clone size; those that give it use once, few, many or a size class.

d_call	clone_size	j_call	v_call	cdr3_nt	cdr3_aa
TRBD1	large	TRBJ2-3	TRBV29-1	TGCAGCGCCGGGACAGCGTCAGATACGCAGTATTTT	CSAGTASDTQYF
TRBD2	few	TRBJ2-7	TRBV6-5	TGTGCCAGCAGGAATCAGGGACTAGCGGTTCACGAGCAGTACTTC	CASRNQGLAVHEQYF
-	-	TRBJ1-1	TRBV6-5	TGTGCCAGCAGTTACGAGGGTTTGGTCGCTGAAGCTTTCTTT	CASSYEGLVAEAFF
-	-	TRBJ2-1	TRBV4-2	TGTGCCAGCAGCCGCGCGGCAGGAGGGAATGAGCAGTTCTTC	CASSRAAGGNEQFF
-	few	TRBJ2-7	TRBV19	TGTGCCAGTAGTAATGTGGGAGGCGAGCAGTACTTC	CASSNVGGEQYF
-	-	TRBJ1-1	TRBV7-2	TGTGCCAGCAGCCCAATTAGTAACACTGAAGCTTTCTTT	CASSPISNTEAFF
-	-	TRBJ2-1	TRBV19	TGTGCCAGTAGTATTCTTTCCCCGTGGACAGAGAGTGAGCAGTTCTTC	CASSILSPWTESEQFF
TRBD1	few	TRBJ1-4	TRBV4-3	TGCGCCAGCAGCCAAGATGCATGGACAGGCGTAATTCGCGAAAAACTGTTTTTT	CASSQDAWTGVIREKLFF
-	-	TRBJ1-1	TRBV9	TGTGCCAGCAGCCCGCACCGGGAAAAAGCTTTCTTT	CASSPHREKAFF
-	-	TRBJ2-7	TRBV28	TGTGCCAGCAGCTTGACAGGCTCCTACGAGCAGTACTTC	CASSLTGSYEQYF
-	-	TRBJ2-1	TRBV6-1	TGTGCCATCGGTACCTCCCATGACAATGAGCAGTTCTTC	CAIGTSHDNEQFF
-	-	TRBJ1-3	TRBV30	TGTGCCTGGAGTCAGGTCAGGGGCGGAAACACCATATATTTT	CAWSQVRGGNTIYF
-	-	TRBJ1-1	TRBV5-1	TGCGCCAGCAGCTTGGGATGGGGGGGAGAGGGGACTGAAGCTTTCTTT	CASSLGWGGEGTEAFF
-	-	TRBJ1-1	TRBV5-6	TGTGCCAGCAGCTTATACACCGTGAACACTGAAGCTTTCTTT	CASSLYTVNTEAFF
-	-	TRBJ2-3	TRBV5-6	TGTGCCAGCAGCTTGGTTGGGCAGGCTGAGTTAAAGTATTTT	CASSLVGQAELKYF
-	-	TRBJ2-7	TRBV7-6	TGTGCCAGCAGCCCCCAGGTCAGGACCTACGAGCAGTACTTC	CASSPQVRTYEQYF
-	many	TRBJ1-2	TRBV18	TGTGCCAGCTCACAGTATGACTGGGATGGCTACACCTTC	CASSQYDWDGYTF
TRBD1	-	TRBJ1-2	TRBV27	TGTGCCAGCAGATCCGCCACTCTATCACAGGGGGCTCGATTTGGCTACACCTTC	CASRSATLSQGARFGYTF
-	-	TRBJ2-7	TRBV7-9	TGTGCCAGCAGCCCCCAGGGGCAATCCTACGAGCAGTACTTC	CASSPQGQSYEQYF
-	-	TRBJ2-7	TRBV10-3	TGTGCCATCGCTCCAAAAGAGGTCTCCGAGCAGTACTTC	CAIAPKEVSEQYF
-	-	TRBJ2-3	TRBV7-2	TGTGCCAGCAGCCCCCCCGTTGTGGATACGCAGTATTTT	CASSPPVVDTQYF
TRBD2	-	TRBJ2-3	TRBV7-2	TGTGCCAGCAGCTTATATAAGCGGGGGGCCCTAGTAGATACGCAGTATTTT	CASSLYKRGALVDTQYF
-	-	TRBJ1-2	TRBV30	TGTGCCTGGACAGTCGGGGAGGACTATGGCTACACCTTC	CAWTVGEDYGYTF
-	-	TRBJ2-2	TRBV28	TGTGCCAGCAGTTTATTTCTCAGGGGCTGGAACACCGGGGAGCTGTTTTTT	CASSLFLRGWNTGELFF
-	-	TRBJ1-3	TRBV18	TGTGCCAGCTCACCATCCGGGACACCTACTGTTTCACGCTCTGGAAACACCATATATTTT	CASSPSGTPTVSRSGNTIYF
TRBD2	-	TRBJ2-2	TRBV6-5	TGTGCCAGCAGTTCAAGCGGGACCCGGGAGCTGTTTTTT	CASSSSGTRELFF
-	-	TRBJ2-1	TRBV25-1	TGTGCCAGCGAGGAGGGCTATTACAATGAGCAGTTCTTC	CASEEGYYNEQFF
-	-	TRBJ2-3	TRBV7-2	TGTGCCGGCAGCCCCGGACACAGCATGGATACGCAGTATTTT	CAGSPGHSMDTQYF
-	-	TRBJ2-5	TRBV2	TGTGCCAGCAGTGAGGTTCCTAGAGCGGAGACCCAGTACTTC	CASSEVPRAETQYF
-	-	TRBJ1-2	TRBV28	TGTGCCAGCAGTTTACTCGAGTCGGGGAGGGCGAACTATGGCTACACCTTC	CASSLLESGRANYGYTF
-	-	TRBJ2-7	TRBV27	TGTGCCAGCAGGAGCTCCTACGAGCAGTACTTC	CASRSSYEQYF
TRBD1	-	TRBJ2-2	TRBV19	TGTGCCAGTAAGAGGGGGCGAGACACCGGGGAGCTGTTTTTT	CASKRGRDTGELFF
-	few	TRBJ1-5	TRBV7-9	TGTGCCAGCAGCTGGGGCGATCAGCCCCAGCATTTT	CASSWGDQPQHF
TRBD1	many	TRBJ1-1	TRBV19	TGTGCCAGTAGTACCCAGACAGGGCTTGAAGCTTTCTTT	CASSTQTGLEAFF
-	-	TRBJ2-2	TRBV4-1	TGCGCCAGCAACTCTGTGTCGACCGGGGAGCTGTTTTTT	CASNSVSTGELFF
-	-	TRBJ2-6	TRBV6-1	TGTGCCAGCAGTGAACCCGGGAGTGGGGCCAACGTCCTGACTTTC	CASSEPGSGANVLTF
-	-	TRBJ1-2	TRBV6-5	TGTGCCAGCAGCTCCGGGATCCCCTGGGGCTATGGCTACACCTTC	CASSSGIPWGYGYTF
TRBD2	-	TRBJ2-1	TRBV5-1	TGCGCCAGCAGCTTAGCGGGAGGGCCGGCATCTGAGCAGTTCTTC	CASSLAGGPASEQFF
-	few	TRBJ1-1	TRBV7-9	TGTGCCAGCAGCTTATGGACTTTACTGAACACTGAAGCTTTCTTT	CASSLWTLLNTEAFF
-	-	TRBJ2-1	TRBV6-5	TGTGCCAGCACTAACTCAGGGGCCCCCACCCGCAATGAGCAGTTCTTC	CASTNSGAPTRNEQFF
-	few	TRBJ1-1	TRBV27	TGTGCCAGCAGTCCGGGGGGAGCTGAAGCTTTCTTT	CASSPGGAEAFF
-	-	TRBJ2-3	TRBV28	TGTGCCAGCAGTCAAAGCACAGATACGCAGTATTTT	CASSQSTDTQYF
TRBD1	once	TRBJ2-7	TRBV2	TGTGCCAGCAGCTCGGGACAGTCCTACGAGCAGTACTTC	CASSSGQSYEQYF
-	once	TRBJ2-7	TRBV6-5	TGTGCCACCAAATCCCGGGACATCTCCGAGCAGTACTTC	CATKSRDISEQYF
-	-	TRBJ1-1	TRBV6-1	TGTGCCAGCAGAGACGCCGGGATGGCGAACACTGAAGCTTTCTTT	CASRDAGMANTEAFF
-	-	TRBJ1-1	TRBV19	TGTGCCACTACGGGGAGAACTGAAGCTTTCTTT	CATTGRTEAFF
TRBD2	-	TRBJ2-2	TRBV19	TGTGCCAGTAGTATGGCAGCGGGAGGCACCGGGGAGCTGTTTTTT	CASSMAAGGTGELFF
-	-	TRBJ2-5	TRBV9	TGTGCCAGCAGCCCCCGGGGGGCAGAGACCCAGTACTTC	CASSPRGAETQYF
TRBD1	-	TRBJ1-2	TRBV6-5	TGTGCCAGCAGTCGACAGGGGGACCGCTATGGCTACACCTTC	CASSRQGDRYGYTF
-	-	TRBJ2-3	TRBV2	TGTGCCAGCAGTGGGGCAGGGGGCACAGATACGCAGTATTTT	CASSGAGGTDTQYF
-	once	TRBJ1-3	TRBV5-1	TGCGCCAGCAGCTTGGTTAGCACTGGAAACACCATATATTTT	CASSLVSTGNTIYF
-	-	TRBJ1-5	TRBV11-2	TGTGCCAGCAGCTTAGATCGGGGAGATCAGCCCCAGCATTTT	CASSLDRGDQPQHF
TRBD1	-	TRBJ1-5	TRBV7-2	TGTGCCAGCAGCTTAAGGGGCTTGGGACAGGGGGTGATGCAGCCCCAGCATTTT	CASSLRGLGQGVMQPQHF
-	-	TRBJ1-1	TRBV19	TGTGCCAGTAGTATTGGGGCCAGTCCGGGTCAGTCGTATGCTTTCTTT	CASSIGASPGQSYAFF
TRBD1	-	TRBJ1-6	TRBV7-2	TGTGCCAGCAGCTTAAATCAGGGGGTTTTATTTTCACCCCTCCACTTT	CASSLNQGVLFSPLHF
-	-	TRBJ1-2	TRBV21-1	TGTGCCAGCACCCAGCCGGTTCGCGGGAGGGGCTGCCATCCACTTTATGGCTACACCTTC	CASTQPVRGRGCHPLYGYTF
-	few	TRBJ2-7	TRBV23-1	TGCGCCAGCAGTCAACCGGAGTGGAGCTCCTACGAGCAGTACTTC	CASSQPEWSSYEQYF